The rows below give T cell receptor beta chains drawn from one sample of a study of graft-versus-host responses after intestinal transplantation. Clones were read by immunoSEQ multiplex PCR, and TCRdb kept only the in-frame ones, dropping some. The data contain 20,000 to 25,000 clones, approximately 92% of them seen just once; the ten biggest clones take up 43%. Source: PBMCs, taken about 260 days after intestinal transplant. The receptors originated from a human patient who received an intestinal transplant, so some T cells may come from the graft donor. Each CDR3 is given with its conserved first and last residue. Fields, in order: clone size, D gene, J gene, V gene, CDR3 protein, CDR3 DNA. The D gene is left open where the match is weak. Clone size appears in some rows only: once, few, many, or a class for an expanded clone.

NA	TRBD2	TRBJ2-4	TRBV28	CASSWGSGSVAKNIQYF	TGTGCCAGCAGTTGGGGTAGCGGGAGTGTGGCCAAAAACATTCAGTACTTC
NA	NA	TRBJ1-5	TRBV19	CASSIERRGIQPQHF	TGTGCCAGTAGTATAGAGAGGAGGGGAATACAGCCCCAGCATTTT
NA	TRBD1	TRBJ2-1	TRBV5-1	CASSLLPWDRGEKNEQFF	TGCGCCAGCAGCTTACTCCCCTGGGACAGGGGAGAGAAAAATGAGCAGTTCTTC
NA	TRBD1	TRBJ1-1	TRBV27	CASSLSIPLTGPYTEAFF	TGTGCCAGCAGTTTATCGATCCCCCTGACAGGGCCCTACACTGAAGCTTTCTTT
NA	TRBD1	TRBJ2-3	TRBV5-6	CASSLGQGGTDTQYF	TGTGCCAGCAGCTTGGGACAGGGGGGCACAGATACGCAGTATTTT
NA	NA	TRBJ2-1	TRBV29-1	CSVEKGGSEQFF	TGCAGCGTTGAAAAGGGAGGTAGTGAGCAGTTCTTC
NA	TRBD2	TRBJ2-7	TRBV5-1	CASSLAAGAYEQYF	TGCGCCAGCAGCTTGGCAGCGGGGGCGTACGAGCAGTACTTC
NA	TRBD1	TRBJ2-7	TRBV7-9	CASRGQVSADEQYF	TGTGCCAGCAGGGGACAGGTCTCCGCGGACGAGCAGTACTTC
NA	TRBD1	TRBJ2-7	TRBV7-3	CASSLSNGTGVTYEQYF	TGTGCCAGCAGCTTATCGAACGGGACAGGGGTCACCTACGAGCAGTACTTC
NA	NA	TRBJ1-2	TRBV14	CASSQVRTRSTEGYTF	TGTGCCAGCAGCCAAGTGCGGACGAGATCGACAGAGGGCTACACCTTC
NA	TRBD1	TRBJ2-5	TRBV27	CASSFHRGREETQYF	TGTGCCAGCAGTTTCCACAGGGGGCGGGAAGAGACCCAGTACTTC
NA	NA	TRBJ2-7	TRBV30	CAWSEVGDEQYF	TGTGCCTGGAGTGAAGTAGGGGACGAGCAGTACTTC
NA	TRBD2	TRBJ2-7	TRBV7-2	CASSSYRGTSGWEQYF	TGTGCCAGCAGCTCGTATCGCGGGACTAGCGGCTGGGAGCAGTACTTC
NA	NA	TRBJ2-3	TRBV7-3	CASSREGGTDTQYF	TGTGCCAGCAGCCGTGAGGGAGGCACAGATACGCAGTATTTT
NA	NA	TRBJ2-1	TRBV10-1	CASSPTSDNEQFF	TGCGCCAGCAGCCCCACCTCGGATAATGAGCAGTTCTTC
NA	NA	TRBJ2-7	TRBV14	CASSQDNPYEQYF	TGTGCCAGCAGCCAAGATAACCCGTACGAGCAGTACTTC
NA	NA	TRBJ2-1	TRBV5-1	CASSPPLRVNEQFF	TGCGCCAGCAGCCCACCCTTGAGGGTTAATGAGCAGTTCTTC
NA	NA	TRBJ2-7	TRBV2	CASVFESSYEQYF	TGTGCCAGCGTCTTCGAGAGCTCCTACGAGCAGTACTTC
NA	NA	TRBJ2-1	TRBV29-1	CSVEDLGGGSYNEQFF	TGCAGCGTTGAAGATCTGGGGGGAGGCTCCTACAATGAGCAGTTCTTC
NA	TRBD1	TRBJ2-7	TRBV6-5	CASSYGTGVYEQYF	TGTGCCAGCAGTTACGGGACAGGGGTCTACGAGCAGTACTTC
NA	NA	TRBJ2-3	TRBV6-4	CASSDISASTDTQYF	TGTGCCAGCAGTGACATATCGGCTAGCACAGATACGCAGTATTTT
NA	TRBD2	TRBJ2-1	TRBV5-6	CASSLRVGRASYNEQFF	TGTGCCAGCAGCTTGAGAGTCGGGAGGGCCTCCTACAATGAGCAGTTCTTC
NA	NA	TRBJ1-1	TRBV30	CAWVPDSMNTEAFF	TGTGCCTGGGTCCCCGACAGTATGAACACTGAAGCTTTCTTT
NA	TRBD2	TRBJ2-1	TRBV9	CASSVGSGGGTSGYNEQFF	TGTGCCAGCAGCGTAGGGTCTGGGGGAGGGACTAGCGGTTACAATGAGCAGTTCTTC
NA	TRBD2	TRBJ2-5	TRBV7-9	CASQREYAETQYF	TGTGCCAGTCAGCGGGAGTACGCAGAGACCCAGTACTTC
NA	NA	TRBJ1-4	TRBV2	CAAGGEDEKLFF	TGTGCCGCCGGGGGGGAGGATGAAAAACTGTTTTTT
NA	NA	TRBJ2-1	TRBV7-8	CASSLNAELSYNEQFF	TGTGCCAGCAGCTTAAACGCGGAGCTTTCATACAATGAGCAGTTCTTC
NA	TRBD2	TRBJ2-7	TRBV7-9	CASSLRTRSYEQYF	TGTGCCAGCAGCTTGCGGACTAGATCCTACGAGCAGTACTTC
NA	TRBD2	TRBJ2-7	TRBV15	CATSGLADYEQYF	TGTGCCACCAGCGGGCTAGCGGACTACGAGCAGTACTTC
NA	NA	TRBJ1-2	TRBV27	CASSGGVGAEGYTF	TGTGCCAGCAGTGGGGGGGTAGGGGCAGAGGGCTACACCTTC
NA	NA	TRBJ2-2	TRBV5-1	CASSLEFGSVDWELFF	TGCGCCAGCAGCTTGGAGTTTGGGTCCGTTGACTGGGAGCTGTTTTTT
NA	TRBD1	TRBJ2-5	TRBV5-4	CASSVDRYQETQYF	TGTGCCAGCAGCGTGGACAGGTACCAAGAGACCCAGTACTTC
NA	TRBD1	TRBJ2-7	TRBV27	CASSFVYLGQGPYEQYF	TGTGCCAGCAGTTTCGTCTATCTCGGACAGGGGCCCTACGAGCAGTACTTC
once	NA	TRBJ2-7	TRBV4-1	CASSHEGGNEQYF	TGCGCCAGCAGCCACGAGGGGGGGAACGAGCAGTACTTC
NA	TRBD2	TRBJ2-3	TRBV7-3	CASSLRFSFGLAESTDTQYF	TGTGCCAGCAGCTTAAGGTTTTCGTTTGGCCTAGCGGAAAGCACAGATACGCAGTATTTT
NA	NA	TRBJ2-5	TRBV4-1	CASSQYFVRLQETQYF	TGCGCCAGCAGCCAATACTTCGTACGGCTACAAGAGACCCAGTACTTC
NA	NA	TRBJ2-7	TRBV27	CASSADSWGEQYF	TGTGCCAGCAGTGCTGACAGCTGGGGCGAGCAGTACTTC
NA	TRBD2	TRBJ2-1	TRBV29-1	CSVDSLAGGRVRHEQFF	TGCAGCGTTGATTCTCTAGCGGGAGGGCGGGTCCGACATGAGCAGTTCTTC
NA	NA	TRBJ2-1	TRBV30	CAWSVIVGGPYNEQFF	TGTGCCTGGAGTGTCATTGTTGGGGGTCCCTACAATGAGCAGTTCTTC
NA	NA	TRBJ1-3	TRBV5-8	CASSLYLDRTLGNTIYF	TGTGCCAGCAGCTTGTACCTGGACCGAACGCTTGGAAACACCATATATTTT
once	NA	TRBJ2-1	TRBV4-1	CASSQAGSSYNEQFF	TGCGCCAGCAGCCAGGCGGGGAGCTCCTACAATGAGCAGTTCTTC
NA	TRBD2	TRBJ2-5	TRBV19	CASSKPAGGETQYF	TGTGCCAGTAGTAAGCCAGCGGGAGGGGAGACCCAGTACTTC
NA	NA	TRBJ2-7	TRBV29-1	CSVAAESYEQYF	TGCAGCGTTGCGGCGGAATCCTACGAGCAGTACTTC
NA	NA	TRBJ1-1	TRBV28	CASRVLGPPLGGDTEAFF	TGTGCCAGCAGAGTTTTAGGGCCACCCTTGGGGGGGGACACTGAAGCTTTCTTT
NA	TRBD1	TRBJ1-4	TRBV28	CASSLAGTGTSEKLFF	TGTGCCAGCAGTCTGGCCGGGACAGGGACAAGTGAAAAACTGTTTTTT